A single sample is the source of the 9 T cell receptor beta chains below, sequenced in a study of beta chain features in type 1 diabetes. The authors reverse transcribed all of the isolated RNA, so sequencing captured expressed TCRB transcripts. TCRdb's table, derived via immunoSEQ multiplex PCR, lists solely in-frame clones and lacks some. The sample shows tens of thousands of clones, approximately 48% of them seen only once. Source material: stem cell memory CD4+ T cells from blood. The receptors shown here come from a woman aged 25-40 years in good health.

This clone has more than one count but fewer than ten. The V and J genes are TRBV15 and TRBJ2-7, with 10 bases identical to TRBD1. This CDR3 spans 16 amino acids. V was pared by 8 bases and J by 3 bases, with 13 bases of the junction left unmatched. Germline values: CDR1 LNHNV, CDR2 YYDKDF (reference sequence). DNA of the CDR3: TGTGCCACCGGGGGGACAGGGGCCTTGCCCTTCTACGAGCAGTACTTC. Residues: CATGGTGALPFYEQYF.

The chain links TRBV9 to TRBJ2-3, with 8 bases identical to TRBD2. CDR3 length: 17 residues. Germline values: CDR1 SGDLS, CDR2 YYNGEE. The V gene end was trimmed by 4 bases and the J gene end by 0 bases; junction bases not matched to a gene: 10. DNA of the CDR3: TGTGCCAGCAGCCCCGCCTCGACTAGCGTAAGCACAGATACGCAGTATTTT. Encoded protein: CASSPASTSVSTDTQYF. Combining the CDR3 with reference TRBV9 and TRBJ2-3 gives the whole variable domain DSGVTQTPKHLITATGQRVTLRCSPRSGDLSVYWYQQSLDQGLQFLIQYYNGEERAKGNILERFSAQQFPDLHSELNLSSLELGDSALYFCASSPASTSVSTDTQYFGPGTRLTVL.

This clone appeared once. The V call is TRBV9, the J call TRBJ2-1; D is ambiguous. The length of the CDR3 is 17 residues. V shed 0 bases and J shed 2 bases, with 15 bases lying between them. Per germline, CDR1 SGDLS and CDR2 YYNGEE. CDR3 sequence (DNA): TGTGCCAGCAGCGTAGGGTCCCAAGCGCCGACCTACAATGAGCAGTTCTTC. Encoded protein: CASSVGSQAPTYNEQFF.

This clone was counted a few times. The chain links TRBV5-1 to TRBJ2-1; D gene ambiguous. This CDR3 has 15 residues. Trimming shortened V by 3 bases and J by 3 bases, and 13 bases separated the two germline ends. Germline V gives CDR1 SGHRS, CDR2 YFSETQ. CDR3 sequence reads: CASSSGGGNYNEQFF. For the CDR3, the DNA is TGCGCCAGCAGCTCCGGTGGCGGTAACTACAATGAGCAGTTCTTC.

The rearrangement uses TRBV5-4 and TRBJ2-2; TRBD2 might be the D (6 bases). The CDR3 is 16 residues long. Germline CDR1 is SGHNT and CDR2 is YYREEE (reference sequence). The V gene lost 4 bases and the J gene lost 3 bases, with 16 bases spanning the gap. The CDR3 DNA sequence: TGTGCCAGCAGCAACCTCGGCGGGGCCGACACCGGGGAGCTGTTTTTT. This translates into CASSNLGGADTGELFF.

The genes are TRBV6-1 and TRBJ1-5, with 9 bases identical to TRBD1. Per germline, CDR1 MNHNS and CDR2 SASEGT. The CDR3 is 15 amino acids. J was trimmed by 7 bases and V by 3 bases; bases with no gene match: 7. Written as DNA, the CDR3 is TGTGCCAGCAGTGAGAGGGACAGGGTAGGGCAGCCCCAGCATTTT. This gives the protein CASSERDRVGQPQHF.

This chain uses TRBV15 with TRBJ2-1; TRBD1 is a possible D gene (6 bases). V lost 0 bases, J lost 3 bases, and 12 bases lay in between. This CDR3 has 16 amino acids. The germline gives CDR1 LNHNV, CDR2 YYDKDF (reference sequence). The CDR3 reads CATSRDFTGYYNEQFF. DNA of the CDR3: TGTGCCACCAGCAGAGATTTTACAGGGTACTACAATGAGCAGTTCTTC.

In this sample, this clone turned up a few times. V usage is TRBV4-3 and J usage is TRBJ1-2, with 7 nucleotides matching TRBD1. The V gene end was trimmed by 2 bases and the J gene end by 0 bases; junction bases not matched to a gene: 6. Germline CDR1 and CDR2: LGHNA and YSLEER. CDR3 length: 16 amino acids. CDR3: CASSQSNRGSNYGYTF. In DNA form, the CDR3 reads TGCGCCAGCAGCCAATCTAACAGGGGCTCTAACTATGGCTACACCTTC.

The chain combines TRBV28 with TRBJ2-7; TRBD2 is a possible D gene (6 bases). The CDR3 extends over 15 amino acids. The V and J ends lost 6 bases and 6 bases respectively, with 21 bases between them. The germline V gene encodes CDR1 MDHEN and CDR2 SYDVKM. CDR3 in DNA: TGTGCCAGCAGAAACAGGAAAGGGACTGTGGTCGAGCAGTACTTC. It encodes CASRNRKGTVVEQYF.